Listed below are T cell receptor beta chains from one sample, sequenced in a study of OX40 agonist ivuxolimab in advanced cancers. TCRdb's copy holds only in-frame clones and misses some; the assay was immunoSEQ multiplex PCR. The sample lists 80,000 to 95,000 clones, around 90% occurring once. The input for sequencing was CD4+ or CD8+ T cells sorted from blood, taken in a trial of the OX40 agonist ivuxolimab. These receptors were taken from an adult with an advanced solid tumor such as melanoma, head and neck, liver or kidney cancer. CDR3s include the opening cysteine and the closing phenylalanine or tryptophan. A D gene is named only where the DNA matches it firmly. Size is omitted from some rows. Given values are once, few, many or a class for expanded clones.

D,length,J,V,size,DNA,CDR3
TRBD1,15,TRBJ1-1,TRBV5-1,NA,TGCGCCAGCAGCTTGGCTCGACAGGGGCTCTCTGAAGCTTTCTTT,CASSLARQGLSEAFF
NA,14,TRBJ2-7,TRBV14,NA,TGTGCCAGGCCGGCGGTCCGGGGGGCTCACGAGCAGTACTTC,CARPAVRGAHEQYF
NA,13,TRBJ2-7,TRBV28,NA,TGTGCCAGCCGCCGGGCGCAGGGCTCTTGGCAGTACTTC,CASRRAQGSWQYF
NA,12,TRBJ1-2,TRBV7-6,NA,TGTGCCAGCAGCTTAGCTGGGGGTGGCTACACCTTC,CASSLAGGGYTF
TRBD1,14,TRBJ2-7,TRBV15,once,TGTGCCACCAGCCCCCGACAGGGTTCATGGGGGCAGTACTTC,CATSPRQGSWGQYF
NA,13,TRBJ2-1,TRBV5-1,NA,TGCGCCAGCAGCTGGAGGACCCCCGGTGAGCAGTTCTTC,CASSWRTPGEQFF
NA,13,TRBJ1-1,TRBV11-1,NA,TGTGCCAGCAGCTTAGTAGTGAACACTGAAGCTTTCTTT,CASSLVVNTEAFF
NA,14,TRBJ2-7,TRBV10-3,NA,TGTGCCATCAGCAGCCGATGGGACGTAGACGAGCAGTACTTC,CAISSRWDVDEQYF
TRBD1,15,TRBJ1-6,TRBV5-1,NA,TGCGCCAGCAGCAGGGACAGGGGGGATAATTCACCCCTCCACTTT,CASSRDRGDNSPLHF
NA,15,TRBJ1-2,TRBV6-1,NA,TGTGCCAGCAGTGAAACGGGGCAGGGAAACTATGGCTACACCTTC,CASSETGQGNYGYTF
NA,13,TRBJ1-3,TRBV7-3,NA,TGTGCCAGCAGCCGGACAGCTGGAAACACCATATATTTT,CASSRTAGNTIYF
NA,13,TRBJ2-1,TRBV11-1,NA,TGTGCCAGCAGCTTAGCCTCCTACAATGAGCAGTTCTTC,CASSLASYNEQFF
NA,14,TRBJ1-1,TRBV11-1,NA,TGTGCCAGCAGCCCGCAGGGGAGTGGGTTTACAGCTTTCTTT,CASSPQGSGFTAFF
NA,12,TRBJ1-1,TRBV11-2,NA,TGTGCCAGCAGCTTTGGGTCCCCTGAAGCTTTCTTT,CASSFGSPEAFF
NA,13,TRBJ1-6,TRBV19,NA,TGTGCCAGTACCTACAGGAGTGATTCACCCCTCCACTTT,CASTYRSDSPLHF
NA,15,TRBJ1-4,TRBV30,NA,TGTGCCTGGAGTGTTGGGTCCAGCGTTAATGAAAAACTGTTTTTT,CAWSVGSSVNEKLFF
TRBD1,13,TRBJ1-1,TRBV11-3,NA,TGTGCCAGCAGCCCGACAGGGGGCACTGAAGCTTTCTTT,CASSPTGGTEAFF